This is a list of T cell receptor beta chains from one sample in a study of human T cells and chemical hapten exposure. TCRdb called the RACE reads again in MiXCR, with one record for every CDR3 protein. The sample comprises roughly 380,000 distinct CDR3 sequences, roughly 5.3% of which are singletons, and 2% to 3% rests with the top ten. Sequenced material: whole blood, taken in connection with sensitization to the hapten diphenylcyclopropenone (DPC). These receptor sequences come from a woman aged 45-59 years with alopecia areata. Some clones in this sample may be carry-over from other donors' samples. Each CDR3 is given with its conserved first and last residue. The D gene is left open where the match is weak. Not all rows give a size; the values are once, few, many and, for expanded clones, a class.

few | TRBJ2-7 | . | TRBV5-1 | CASSLSLTQSYEQYF | TGCGCCAGCAGCTTGTCGTTGACTCAGTCCTACGAGCAGTACTTC
many | TRBJ1-1 | . | TRBV18 | CASSRDRTTEAFF | TGTGCCAGCTCCCGAGATAGGACCACTGAAGCTTTCTTT
. | TRBJ2-7 | . | TRBV7-9 | CASSLVFPYEQYF | TGTGCCAGCAGCTTAGTGTTCCCGTACGAGCAGTACTTC
few | TRBJ2-3 | TRBD2 | TRBV7-2 | CASSPLGWTSGGTDTQYF | TGTGCCAGCAGCCCCCTTGGCTGGACTAGCGGAGGCACAGATACGCAGTATTTT
many | TRBJ1-1 | . | TRBV28 | CASRLRETEAFF | TGTGCCAGCAGGCTTAGGGAGACTGAAGCTTTCTTT
. | TRBJ2-3 | . | TRBV5-5 | CASSFKHGGTDTQYF | TGTGCCAGCAGCTTCAAGCACGGGGGCACAGATACGCAGTATTTT
few | TRBJ1-5 | . | TRBV21-1 | CASSSREESNQPQHF | TGTGCCAGCAGCTCCAGGGAAGAAAGCAATCAGCCCCAGCATTTT
few | TRBJ2-1 | . | TRBV9 | CASSIGGAYNEQFF | TGTGCCAGCAGCATAGGGGGGGCGTACAATGAGCAGTTCTTC
few | TRBJ1-1 | . | TRBV13 | CASHTATGREAFF | TGTGCCAGTCATACAGCAACGGGGAGGGAAGCTTTCTTT
few | TRBJ1-3 | . | TRBV20-1 | CSAAHPYSGNTIYF | TGCAGTGCTGCACACCCCTACTCTGGAAACACCATATATTTT
few | TRBJ2-1 | TRBD1 | TRBV7-9 | CASSLGDSILGYNEQFF | TGTGCCAGCAGCTTAGGGGACAGTATTTTAGGGTACAATGAGCAGTTCTTC
. | TRBJ1-5 | TRBD1 | TRBV20-1 | CSASRGEYNQPQHF | TGCAGTGCTAGCAGGGGGGAGTACAATCAGCCCCAGCATTTT
many | TRBJ2-2 | . | TRBV4-3 | CASSLGLGMAAGELFF | TGCGCCAGCAGCCTCGGCCTCGGAATGGCGGCCGGGGAGCTGTTTTTT
many | TRBJ2-4 | TRBD2 | TRBV4-3 | CASSQVGLAVSKNIQYF | TGCGCCAGCAGCCAAGTAGGGCTAGCGGTTTCCAAAAACATTCAGTACTTC
. | TRBJ2-3 | . | TRBV5-1 | CASSLNVYTDTQYF | TGCGCCAGCAGCTTGAACGTCTACACAGATACGCAGTATTTT
. | TRBJ2-2 | TRBD1 | TRBV7-3 | CASSLTGGKTGELFF | TGTGCCAGCAGCCTGACAGGGGGGAAAACCGGGGAGCTGTTTTTT
. | TRBJ2-7 | TRBD1 | TRBV20-1 | CSARDQQGAGEQYF | TGCAGTGCTAGAGATCAACAGGGGGCGGGCGAGCAGTACTTC
many | TRBJ2-7 | . | TRBV6-6 | CASSRGRTYEQYF | TGTGCCAGCAGCCGAGGACGGACCTACGAGCAGTACTTC
many | TRBJ1-5 | TRBD1 | TRBV7-8 | CASSLDRGQPQHF | TGTGCCAGCAGCTTAGACAGGGGTCAGCCCCAGCATTTT
. | TRBJ1-6 | . | TRBV2 | CASSTGRGSPLHF | TGTGCCAGCAGTACAGGGAGGGGTTCACCCCTCCACTTT
many | TRBJ2-3 | . | TRBV5-1 | CASSLGGQSGTDTQYF | TGCGCCAGCAGCTTGGGGGGGCAGTCCGGCACAGATACGCAGTATTTT
few | TRBJ1-1 | . | TRBV20-1 | CSARDGASEAFF | TGCAGTGCTAGAGACGGGGCAAGTGAAGCTTTCTTT
. | TRBJ1-1 | TRBD1 | TRBV25-1 | CASSHLTGTEAFF | TGTGCCAGCAGTCATTTGACAGGGACTGAAGCTTTCTTT
many | TRBJ2-5 | TRBD2 | TRBV7-9 | CASSFGGGSQETQYF | TGTGCCAGCAGCTTCGGGGGGGGAAGCCAAGAGACCCAGTACTTC
few | TRBJ2-1 | TRBD2 | TRBV7-2 | CASSFALAGVSYNEQFF | TGTGCCAGCAGCTTCGCCCTAGCGGGGGTGTCCTACAATGAGCAGTTCTTC
many | TRBJ2-1 | . | TRBV12-3/TRBV12-4 | CATVSEGSSYNEQFF | TGTGCCACTGTGAGTGAGGGTAGCTCCTACAATGAGCAGTTCTTC
few | TRBJ2-1 | TRBD2 | TRBV30 | CAWSTGAGDSEQFF | TGTGCCTGGAGTACGGGAGCGGGAGACAGTGAGCAGTTCTTC
many | TRBJ2-1 | . | TRBV12-3/TRBV12-4 | CASSVVRDPPYNEQFF | TGTGCCAGCAGTGTAGTCCGGGACCCCCCGTACAATGAGCAGTTCTTC
few | TRBJ2-7 | TRBD1 | TRBV29-1 | CSVEAPDRHYEQYF | TGCAGCGTTGAAGCACCGGACAGGCACTACGAGCAGTACTTC
many | TRBJ2-6 | TRBD2 | TRBV6-6 | CAATLGGEPGANVLTF | TGTGCCGCCACCCTGGGGGGGGAACCTGGGGCCAACGTCCTGACTTTC
many | TRBJ2-2 | TRBD1 | TRBV5-5 | CASSKDRATGELFF | TGTGCCAGCAGTAAGGACAGGGCCACCGGGGAGCTGTTTTTT
few | TRBJ2-6 | . | TRBV5-1 | CASSSSLSGANVLTF | TGCGCCAGCAGCTCATCGCTCTCTGGGGCCAACGTCCTGACTTTC
. | TRBJ2-7 | TRBD1 | TRBV7-9 | CASRRDRVPDEQYF | TGTGCCAGCAGGAGGGACAGGGTGCCGGACGAGCAGTACTTC
many | TRBJ2-7 | TRBD2 | TRBV27 | CASSSSGGANEQYF | TGTGCCAGCAGTTCGAGCGGGGGGGCAAACGAGCAGTACTTC
many | TRBJ2-7 | TRBD1 | TRBV28 | CASSSPDRVLSYEQYF | TGTGCCAGCAGTTCACCGGACAGGGTTCTTTCCTACGAGCAGTACTTC
many | TRBJ2-1 | TRBD2 | TRBV4-2 | CASSQGLAGELNEQFF | TGTGCCAGCAGCCAAGGACTAGCGGGGGAACTTAATGAGCAGTTCTTC
few | TRBJ2-7 | . | TRBV20-1 | CSASKQGRTYEQYF | TGCAGTGCTAGTAAACAGGGAAGGACCTACGAGCAGTACTTC
. | TRBJ1-1 | . | TRBV5-1 | CASSLGGGPTEAFF | TGCGCCAGCAGCTTGGGAGGGGGACCCACTGAAGCTTTCTTT
many | TRBJ2-6 | . | TRBV10-3 | CAISDFSGLAGANVLTF | TGTGCCATCAGTGATTTTTCAGGGTTAGCTGGGGCCAACGTCCTGACTTTC
many | TRBJ2-1 | TRBD1 | TRBV12-3/TRBV12-4 | CASSLMRGLGDEQFF | TGTGCCAGCAGTTTAATGAGGGGGCTTGGGGATGAGCAGTTCTTC
. | TRBJ1-6 | TRBD1 | TRBV12-3/TRBV12-4 | CASSFSGQGGSPLHF | TGTGCCAGCAGTTTCTCGGGACAGGGTGGTTCACCCCTCCACTTT
many | TRBJ2-7 | TRBD1 | TRBV28 | CASSLSTGAASYEQYF | TGTGCCAGCAGTCTTTCGACAGGGGCAGCGTCCTACGAGCAGTACTTC
. | TRBJ2-3 | TRBD1 | TRBV30 | CATIPDRGNTDTQYF | TGTGCCACCATTCCCGACAGGGGAAACACAGATACGCAGTATTTT
few | TRBJ2-7 | . | TRBV7-9 | CASSPISAYEQYF | TGTGCCAGCAGCCCGATTTCAGCCTACGAGCAGTACTTC
many | TRBJ2-1 | TRBD1 | TRBV28 | CASSLGTGSYNEQFF | TGTGCCAGCAGTTTAGGGACAGGGTCCTACAATGAGCAGTTCTTC
few | TRBJ2-3 | . | TRBV5-6 | CASSGGQDTQYF | TGTGCCAGCAGCGGGGGTCAAGATACGCAGTATTTT
few | TRBJ1-5 | TRBD1 | TRBV20-1 | CSAPVRTGRNQPQHF | TGCAGTGCTCCGGTGAGGACAGGGCGCAATCAGCCCCAGCATTTT